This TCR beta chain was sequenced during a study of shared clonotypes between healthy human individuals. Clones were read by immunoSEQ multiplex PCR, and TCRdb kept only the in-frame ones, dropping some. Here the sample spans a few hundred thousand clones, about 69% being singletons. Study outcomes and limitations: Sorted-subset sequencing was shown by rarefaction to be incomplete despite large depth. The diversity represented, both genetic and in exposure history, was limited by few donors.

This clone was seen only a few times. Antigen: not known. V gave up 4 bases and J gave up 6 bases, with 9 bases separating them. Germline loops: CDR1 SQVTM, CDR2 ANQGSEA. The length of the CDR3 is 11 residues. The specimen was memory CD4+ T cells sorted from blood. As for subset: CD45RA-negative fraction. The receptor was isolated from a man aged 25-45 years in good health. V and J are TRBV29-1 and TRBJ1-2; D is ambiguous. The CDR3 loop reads CSVADGDGYTF. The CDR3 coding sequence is TGCAGCGTTGCTGACGGTGATGGCTACACCTTC. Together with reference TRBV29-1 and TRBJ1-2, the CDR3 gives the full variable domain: SAVISQKPSRDICQRGTSLTIQCQVDSQVTMMFWYRQQPGQSLTLIATANQGSEATYESGFVIDKFPISRPNLTFSTLTVSNMSPEDSSIYLCSVADGDGYTFGSGTRLTVV.